This T cell receptor (beta chain) derives from a study of identical twins. Notes on the study in general: In monozygotic twins, models underestimated the sharing of out-of-frame TCR alpha. High-abundance cord blood beta clonotypes had fewer insertions; memory repertoires showed none.

The CDR3 extends over 12 amino acids. Trimming cost V 1 base and J 5 bases, with 6 bases left between them. CDR1 and CDR2 (germline): MGHDK, SYGVNS. This clonotype was detected only a few times. The antigen is undetermined. Using its own MiXCR run on the 5' RACE reads, TCRdb lists one record per CDR3 protein. The sample has some 790,000 distinct CDR3 sequences, 15% to 20% seen once. The same sample was also studied in work on T cells expressing NK-cell markers. That investigation notes: Of eight sequenced donors, seven were HCMV-seropositive and one HCMV-seronegative. Dominance of the CD3+CD56-NKG2C+ fraction by these clonotypes also held in a few donors.

Sequenced material: PBMCs. This clonotype originated in a young woman in good health. This chain connects TRBV25-1 to TRBJ2-7; the D call may be TRBD1 or TRBD2 (5 bases each). In nucleotides, the CDR3 is TGTGCCAGCAGTGAATGGGGGAACGAGCAGTACTTC. It specifies CASSEWGNEQYF.